The entry below gives a single TCR beta chain sequence along with its context. This CDR3 spans 16 amino acids. Trimming removed 4 bases from V and 0 bases from J, with 13 bases in between. Germline V lookup: CDR1 LNHDA, CDR2 SQIVND (reference sequence). This sample is drawn from a study of OX40 agonist ivuxolimab in advanced cancers. Study-level background: All patients had ivuxolimab intravenously every 2 weeks at 0.01 to 10 mg/kg. Treatment received earlier with anti-PD-1, anti-PD-L1 or anti-CTLA-4 agents was allowed, and under 50% had some.

TCRdb keeps only in-frame clones here, not all; method: immunoSEQ multiplex PCR. The sample lists roughly 58,000 clones, roughly 87% seen once, with 0.7% to 0.9% in the top ten. This chain joins TRBV19 and TRBJ2-1; D gene ambiguous. This sequence originates from an adult with an advanced solid tumor such as melanoma, head and neck, liver or kidney cancer. The sample consisted of CD4+ or CD8+ T cells sorted from blood, taken in a trial of the OX40 agonist ivuxolimab. In DNA, the CDR3 is TGTGCCAGTAGTAACGGACGGGCCAGCTCCTACAATGAGCAGTTCTTC. It yields the protein CASSNGRASSYNEQFF.